The 30 T cell receptor beta chains below were found in one sample sequenced in a study of CDR3 diversity in severe acne. TCRdb independently ran MiXCR on the PCR reads; one entry per CDR3 protein. The table lists about 76,000 distinct CDR3 sequences, around 49% of them singletons. The sample consisted of blood. Source of these receptors: a male donor in good health, without acne.

The chain recombines TRBV7-3 with TRBJ2-2; 9 bases match TRBD2. The CDR3 contains 17 residues. The germline gives CDR1 SGHTA, CDR2 FQGTGA. V was pared by 3 bases and J by 7 bases, with 12 bases of the junction left unmatched. This CDR3 is CASSFGIAGEAGGELFF. In DNA, the CDR3 is TGTGCCAGCAGCTTCGGGATAGCGGGAGAGGCCGGCGGGGAGCTGTTTTTT. The whole variable domain, remainder taken from reference TRBV7-3 and TRBJ2-2, is GAGVSQTPSNKVTEKGKYVELRCDPISGHTALYWYRQSLGQGPEFLIYFQGTGAADDSGLPNDRFFAVRPEGSVSTLKIQRTERGDSAVYLCASSFGIAGEAGGELFFGEGSRLTVL.

A remark on this clonotype: Here the CDR3 omits its conserved ending phenylalanine or tryptophan, so a read error is the likely source. The limits of the CDR3 on the DNA are not certain, so only TCRdb's listed CDR3 is given. The CDR3 reads CASSQSSLAG. The rearrangement joins TRBV4-2 to TRBJ1-1. Germline V gene sequence: CDR1 LGHNA, CDR2 YNFKEQ. The CDR3 is 10 residues long, counting both termini.

V and J are TRBV13 and TRBJ2-7; TRBD2 matches 12 bases. Losses at the gene ends were 4 bases for V and 0 bases for J; bases not matched to a gene: 7. Germline V gives CDR1 PRHDT, CDR2 FYEKMQ (reference sequence). CDR3 length: 17 amino acids. The CDR3 DNA reads TGTGCCAGCAGCTCCCGGACTAGCGGGGTTGACTCCTACGAGCAGTACTTC. This encodes CASSSRTSGVDSYEQYF.

J is TRBJ1-3 and V is TRBV6-5; D is uncertain. The V end lost 2 bases, the J end lost 8 bases, and 13 bases lay between the germline ends. This CDR3 is built from 14 residues. Looked up from germline, CDR1 is MNHEY and CDR2 is SVGAGI. CDR3 in amino acids: CASSYAIGAYTIYF. The DNA of the CDR3 is TGTGCCAGCAGTTACGCCATTGGAGCGTACACCATATATTTT.

This clonotype was recorded at least ten times. The DNA for the CDR3 is TGTGCCAGCAGTTATAGTTGGGGGCAGGCTGAAGCTTTCTTT. Translating it yields CASSYSWGQAEAFF. V and J are TRBV6-5 and TRBJ1-1; TRBD1 might be the D (6 bases). V dropped 3 bases and J dropped 6 bases, with 14 bases sitting between them. The CDR3 spans 14 residues. CDR1 MNHEY and CDR2 SVGAGI come from the germline V gene.

This clonotype showed up many times. The chain recombines TRBV5-8 with TRBJ1-1; 8 nucleotides line up with TRBD1. V was clipped by 3 bases and J by 3 bases; unmatched bases: 1. The germline CDR1 and CDR2 sequences are SGHTS and YDEGEE. CDR3 length: 13 residues. CDR3 protein: CASSWGQDTEAFF. Here the CDR3 DNA reads TGTGCCAGCAGCTGGGGACAGGACACTGAAGCTTTCTTT.

The CDR3 nucleotides read TGTGCCAGCAGCTTAGGGGGGGGCCAGTACTTC. Its translation is CASSLGGGQYF. V is TRBV7-9 and J is TRBJ2-5, with 7 bases fitting TRBD2. V dropped 1 base and J dropped 10; count of bases not matched to a gene: 0. CDR1 and CDR2 from the germline V gene are SEHNR and FQNEAQ (reference sequence). This CDR3 has 11 amino acids.

Many counts were recorded for this clonotype. V gene TRBV9 combines with J gene TRBJ1-5; 8 bases line up with TRBD1. Trimming removed 0 bases from V and 7 bases from J; junction bases left unmatched: 3. CDR1 is SGDLS, CDR2 YYNGEE, per germline. The CDR3 spans 14 residues. The CDR3 nucleotides read TGTGCCAGCAGCGTAGGGACAGGGTCACAGCCCCAGCATTTT. Residues: CASSVGTGSQPQHF.

This clonotype was observed a few times. The chain joins TRBV29-1 to TRBJ1-4; D not certain. Per the germline V gene, CDR1 is SQVTM and CDR2 is ANQGSEA. The CDR3 extends over 13 amino acids. V lost 7 bases to trimming and J lost 7 bases, with 16 bases between them. CDR3 in amino acids: CSGNTLGGEKLFF. The CDR3 bases are TGCAGCGGAAACACCTTGGGTGGTGAAAAACTGTTTTTT.

This clonotype has a single count. The chain carries TRBV6-5 and TRBJ1-6; D gene ambiguous. V dropped 2 bases and J dropped 8 bases, with 10 bases sitting between them. The CDR3 runs 14 residues. From germline, CDR1 is MNHEY and CDR2 SVGAGI. The CDR3 DNA reads as TGTGCCAGCAGTTACAATGGAGGATATTCACCCCTCCACTTT. It encodes CASSYNGGYSPLHF.

The CDR3 protein is CASNPGHSKNTEAFF. CDR3 DNA: TGTGCCAGCAACCCGGGACACTCAAAGAACACTGAAGCTTTCTTT. The chain uses TRBV3-1 and TRBJ1-1; TRBD1 might be the D (6 bases). Between the trimmed V and J ends, which lost 7 bases and 1 base, there was a span of 16 bases. CDR1 and CDR2 (germline): LGHDT, YNNKEL (reference sequence). The CDR3 runs to 15 residues.

This chain links TRBV7-3 with TRBJ2-6, with 7 bases identical to TRBD1. The CDR3 extends over 15 amino acids. Losses at the gene ends were 5 bases for V and 10 bases for J; bases not matched to a gene: 11. The germline CDR1 and CDR2 sequences are SGHTA and FQGTGA. The CDR3 DNA follows: TGTGCCAGCAGCCCCACAGGGGCCATCGCTAACGTCCTGACTTTC. Its translation: CASSPTGAIANVLTF.

The chain links TRBV7-6 to TRBJ2-7; 8 bases align to TRBD1. Germline CDR1 is SGHVS and CDR2 is FNYEAQ. This CDR3 contains 14 residues. V trimming: 5 bases; J trimming: 6 bases; junction bases outside the gene matches: 9. The CDR3 bases are TGTGCCAGCAGCGTAACGACAGGGGTGGGCGAGCAGTACTTC. Its protein is CASSVTTGVGEQYF.

For this clonotype: A much larger clone differs by one base, so this may be a read error. The gene calls are TRBV7-9 and TRBJ2-3, with D possibly being TRBD1 (6 bases). Trimming removed 5 bases from V and 8 bases from J, with 14 bases in between. Germline CDR1 SEHNR, CDR2 FQNEAQ (reference sequence). CDR3 length equals 13 residues. CDR3 DNA: TGTGCCAGCAGCCCCGGGACATTTAGTACGCAGTATTTT. It codes for CASSPGTFSTQYF.

In DNA, the CDR3 is TGCAGTGCCCGTGGGGCTCGCACAGATACGCAGTATTTT. It specifies CSARGARTDTQYF. The V gene is TRBV20-1, the J gene TRBJ2-3, with D possibly being TRBD1 (5 bases). The germline CDR1 and CDR2 sequences are DFQATT and SNEGSKA (reference sequence). The CDR3 spans 13 residues. V was trimmed by 6 bases and J by 1 base, leaving 11 bases between them.

The chain is built from TRBV7-9 and TRBJ1-2, with unresolved D. The V gene's germline CDR1 is SEHNR and CDR2 FQNEAQ (reference sequence). Trimming stripped 1 base from V and 7 bases from J, with 10 bases between. There are 13 residues in the CDR3. The CDR3 reads CASSLETARGYTF. DNA of the CDR3: TGTGCCAGCAGCTTAGAGACCGCCCGTGGCTACACCTTC.

The chain is built from TRBV10-3 and TRBJ2-1; 7 bases line up with TRBD2. The CDR3 consists of 16 residues. The V segment lost 2 bases and the J segment 6 bases; nucleotides outside the gene matches: 10. CDR1 and CDR2 (germline): ENHRY, SYGVKD. The CDR3 region has the DNA TGTGCCATCAGTGAGCCTAGCGGCAAGGGGCTCAATGAGCAGTTCTTC. Protein product: CAISEPSGKGLNEQFF.

The gene calls are TRBV20-1 and TRBJ2-7, with 13 bases identical to TRBD2. The CDR3 is made up of 17 amino acids. J lost 0 bases, V lost 0 bases, and 5 bases had no gene match. Germline CDR1 DFQATT, CDR2 SNEGSKA (reference sequence). The CDR3 protein is CSAREVRLAGGSYEQYF. The CDR3 DNA follows: TGCAGTGCTAGAGAGGTTAGACTAGCGGGGGGCTCCTACGAGCAGTACTTC.

This chain links TRBV6-5 with TRBJ2-7; 14 bases are a match to TRBD2. Germline CDR1 and CDR2: MNHEY and SVGAGI. CDR3 length equals 16 residues. The trim removed 5 bases at V and 0 bases at J, leaving 3 bases unmatched. This CDR3 is CASSGTSGGSSYEQYF. CDR3 nucleotide sequence: TGTGCCAGCAGTGGGACTAGCGGGGGAAGCTCCTACGAGCAGTACTTC.

On this clonotype itself: A read error may be the cause here, since a much bigger clone is one base away. No conserved phenylalanine or tryptophan ends this CDR3, so it is likely a read error. V is TRBV6-5 and J is TRBJ1-2; weak D call: TRBD1 (6 bases). Germline CDR1 MNHEY, CDR2 SVGAGI. This CDR3 spans 10 amino acids. CDR3 nucleotide sequence: TGTCGCAGGGGTAACTATGGCTACACCTCC. Protein: CRRGNYGYTS.

This chain links TRBV5-1 with TRBJ2-7; the match to TRBD1 covers 9 bases. V dropped 0 bases and J dropped 2; count of bases not matched to a gene: 6. The V gene's germline CDR1 is SGHRS and CDR2 YFSETQ. The CDR3 consists of 16 residues. The CDR3 DNA reads TGCGCCAGCAGCTTGGGCCCGGGACAGGGCCCCTACGAGCAGTACTTC. Residues: CASSLGPGQGPYEQYF.

The V and J genes are TRBV7-3 and TRBJ2-2; D unresolved. The CDR3 totals 11 residues. Trimming stripped 4 bases from V and 9 bases from J, with 6 bases between. Looked up from germline, CDR1 is SGHTA and CDR2 is FQGTGA. In DNA, the CDR3 is TGTGCCAGCAGCTCTGGCAGGGAGCTGTTTTTT. Translated, it gives CASSSGRELFF.

The chain is built from TRBV7-3 and TRBJ2-1, with 11 bases fitting TRBD2. Losses at the gene ends were 3 bases for V and 6 bases for J; bases not matched to a gene: 7. CDR1 is SGHTA and CDR2 is FQGTGA in the germline V gene. CDR3 size: 16 residues. The CDR3 sequence: CASSLTTSGSSNEQFF. The CDR3, as DNA: TGTGCCAGCAGCTTGACTACTAGCGGGAGTAGCAATGAGCAGTTCTTC.

The gene calls are TRBV5-1 and TRBJ1-2; D call uncertain. The CDR3 runs to 14 residues. From germline, CDR1 is SGHRS and CDR2 YFSETQ. V was clipped by 4 bases and J by 4 bases, with 14 bases between them. CDR3 amino acids: CASSPVVDGYGYTF. CDR3 coding DNA: TGCGCCAGCAGCCCCGTGGTTGACGGCTATGGCTACACCTTC.

This clonotype was counted ten times or more. CDR3 in amino acids: CASSPSPRTGANTEAFF. In DNA, the CDR3 is TGTGCCAGCAGCCCTAGTCCGCGGACAGGGGCGAACACTGAAGCTTTCTTT. The chain joins TRBV9 to TRBJ1-1; 9 nucleotides agree with TRBD1. The CDR3 extends over 17 amino acids. V lost 4 bases to trimming and J lost 1 base; unmatched junction nucleotides: 11. CDR1 and CDR2 from the germline V gene are SGDLS and YYNGEE.

The J gene is TRBJ1-1, the V gene TRBV25-1, with D possibly TRBD1 on 5 matching bases. V was shortened by 6 bases and J by 0 bases, with 11 bases between the two germline ends. Germline assignment: CDR1 MGHDK and CDR2 SYGVNS. This CDR3 is 14 amino acids long. CDR3 nucleotide sequence: TGTGCCAGCAGCCGGGGACCGATGAACACTGAAGCTTTCTTT. Amino acids: CASSRGPMNTEAFF.

The V and J genes are TRBV20-1 and TRBJ2-7; D is unresolved. The V gene's germline CDR1 is DFQATT and CDR2 SNEGSKA (reference sequence). The CDR3 extends over 14 amino acids. V was clipped by 5 bases and J by 2 bases, with 16 bases between them. The CDR3 region is CSAGSQAHPYEQYF. In DNA form, the CDR3 reads TGCAGTGCTGGATCCCAAGCGCACCCCTACGAGCAGTACTTC.

This clonotype appeared many times. This rearrangement joins TRBV6-6 to TRBJ2-5; tentative D call: TRBD2 (5 bases). Germline loops: CDR1 MNHNY, CDR2 SVGAGI (reference sequence). The CDR3 length is 12 residues. V lost 8 bases and J 0 bases, leaving 7 bases between the germline ends. CDR3 loop: CASRGDQETQYF. CDR3 DNA: TGTGCCAGCCGGGGTGACCAAGAGACCCAGTACTTC.

V is TRBV20-1 and J is TRBJ2-5; 11 bases are a match to TRBD2. The CDR3 spans 15 residues. Germline V gene sequence: CDR1 DFQATT, CDR2 SNEGSKA (reference sequence). V lost 4 bases, J lost 2 bases, and 6 bases stayed unmatched. The CDR3 reads CSAIGLAGGQETQYF. The CDR3 DNA reads as TGCAGTGCTATCGGGCTAGCGGGAGGACAAGAGACCCAGTACTTC.

This rearrangement joins TRBV9 to TRBJ2-7; D not certain. Trimming pared 3 bases from V and 2 bases from J, leaving 12 bases between. The germline V gene has CDR1 SGDLS and CDR2 YYNGEE. The CDR3 has 14 residues. The CDR3 loop reads CASSEDPGPYEQYF. CDR3 nucleotide sequence: TGTGCCAGCAGCGAGGACCCCGGCCCCTACGAGCAGTACTTC.